This passage covers 7 T cell receptor beta chains from one sample sequenced in a study of OX40 agonist ivuxolimab in advanced cancers. The method behind the library was the immunoSEQ multiplex PCR assay. TCRdb took this table from immuneACCESS and kept in-frame rearrangements with V and J called. Such tables lack part of the clones; where checked against another copy, unresolved V genes explain under half of the gap, and the rest is unexplained. The sample has fewer than 200,000 clones on record, 90% to 95% of them singletons. The ten largest clones take up just over 0.3% of the sample. Specimen: CD4+ or CD8+ T cells sorted from blood, collected in a trial of the OX40 agonist ivuxolimab. The receptors shown here come from an adult with an advanced solid tumor such as melanoma, head and neck, liver or kidney cancer.

The CDR3 here is CASGPFLGLNEQFF. DNA for the CDR3: TGTGCCAGCGGTCCTTTTCTAGGCCTCAATGAGCAGTTCTTC. The chain combines TRBV27 with TRBJ2-1; D gene ambiguous. The germline gives CDR1 MNHEY, CDR2 SMNVEV (reference sequence). The V and J ends lost 8 bases and 6 bases respectively, with 17 bases between them. The CDR3 is 14 residues long.

V gene TRBV7-2 combines with J gene TRBJ1-4; D is undetermined. V gave up 1 base and J gave up 8 bases, with 5 bases separating them. The length of the CDR3 is 12 residues. Germline-derived CDR1 and CDR2 are SGHTA and FQGNSA. The CDR3: CASSLVGEKLFF. Here the CDR3 DNA reads TGTGCCAGCAGCTTAGTGGGCGAAAAACTGTTTTTT.

This clone was seen a single time. J is TRBJ2-5 and V is TRBV9; 7 bases fit TRBD1. The J call may be mistaken, given a closer DNA end match to TRBJ2-7. The CDR3 contains 16 residues. Germline assignment: CDR1 SGDLS and CDR2 YYNGEE. CDR3 in amino acids: CASSPRTGLNSYEQYF. The CDR3, as DNA: TGTGCCAGCAGCCCGCGGACAGGCTTAAACTCCTACGAGCAGTACTTC.

The chain recombines TRBV28 with TRBJ2-2; 7 bases align to TRBD1. Germline V gives CDR1 MDHEN, CDR2 SYDVKM. CDR3 length: 14 residues. The trim removed 7 bases at V and 4 bases at J, leaving 6 bases unmatched. CDR3 protein: CASISSGGTGELFF. The DNA of the CDR3 is TGTGCCAGCATCTCTTCAGGGGGCACCGGGGAGCTGTTTTTT.

The chain uses TRBV5-1 and TRBJ2-2; TRBD1 or TRBD2 may be the D gene (6 bases each). The CDR3 length is 16 residues. Germline V gives CDR1 SGHRS, CDR2 YFSETQ. Trimming took 2 bases from V and 6 from J, leaving 17 bases between them. This CDR3 is CASSFRPGAFSGELFF. The CDR3, as DNA: TGCGCCAGCAGCTTTCGTCCGGGGGCCTTTTCCGGGGAGCTGTTTTTT.

This chain links TRBV6-1 with TRBJ2-7, with a tentative D call TRBD2 (5 bases). The CDR3 spans 15 residues. Germline V gene sequence: CDR1 MNHNS, CDR2 SASEGT. V was trimmed by 0 bases and J by 4 bases, leaving 13 bases between them. CDR3 coding DNA: TGTGCCAGCAGTGAAGCGGCTAGCTCGGGTTACGAGCAGTACTTC. Translating it yields CASSEAASSGYEQYF.

The table lists this clone with a count of one. This rearrangement joins TRBV18 to TRBJ1-4; D gene uncertain. CDR1 and CDR2 (germline): KGHSH, LQKENI. The CDR3 totals 13 residues. The V end lost 4 bases, the J end lost 7 bases, and 10 bases lay between the germline ends. CDR3 in amino acids: CASSQGSAEKLFF. The CDR3 nucleotides are TGTGCCAGCTCACAGGGATCCGCTGAAAAACTGTTTTTT.